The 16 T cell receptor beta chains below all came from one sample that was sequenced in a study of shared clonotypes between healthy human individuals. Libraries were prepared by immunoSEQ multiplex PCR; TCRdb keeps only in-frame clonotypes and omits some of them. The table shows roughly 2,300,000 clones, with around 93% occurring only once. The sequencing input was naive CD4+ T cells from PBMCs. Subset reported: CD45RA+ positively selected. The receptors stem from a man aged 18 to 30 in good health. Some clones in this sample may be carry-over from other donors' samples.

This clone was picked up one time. The CDR3 loop reads CASSSKTVLSTDTQYF. CDR3 bases: TGTGCCAGCAGCTCCAAGACAGTCCTTAGCACAGATACGCAGTATTTT. The rearrangement uses TRBV13 and TRBJ2-3; maybe TRBD1 (5 bases). The CDR3 spans 16 residues. The V end lost 4 bases, the J end lost 0 bases, and 14 bases lay between the germline ends. The germline V gene has CDR1 PRHDT and CDR2 FYEKMQ (reference sequence).

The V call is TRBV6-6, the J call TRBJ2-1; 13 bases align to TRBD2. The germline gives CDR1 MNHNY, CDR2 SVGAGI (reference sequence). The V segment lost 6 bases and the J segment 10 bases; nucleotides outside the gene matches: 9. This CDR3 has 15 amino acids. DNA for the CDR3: TGTGCCAGCAGCCATGGACTAGCGGGAGTCGACGAGCAGTTCTTC. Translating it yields CASSHGLAGVDEQFF.

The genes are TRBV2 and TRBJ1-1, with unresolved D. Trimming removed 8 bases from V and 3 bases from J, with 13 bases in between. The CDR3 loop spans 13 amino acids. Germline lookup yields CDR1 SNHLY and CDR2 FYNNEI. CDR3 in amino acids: CASEVSQYTEAFF. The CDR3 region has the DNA TGTGCCAGCGAGGTCAGCCAGTACACTGAAGCTTTCTTT.

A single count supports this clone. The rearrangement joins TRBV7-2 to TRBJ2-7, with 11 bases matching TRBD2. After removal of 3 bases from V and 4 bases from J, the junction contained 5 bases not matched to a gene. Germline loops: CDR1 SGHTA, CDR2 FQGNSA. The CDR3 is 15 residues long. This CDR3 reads CASSFSGTSGYEQYF. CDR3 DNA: TGTGCCAGCAGCTTCTCCGGGACTAGCGGTTACGAGCAGTACTTC.

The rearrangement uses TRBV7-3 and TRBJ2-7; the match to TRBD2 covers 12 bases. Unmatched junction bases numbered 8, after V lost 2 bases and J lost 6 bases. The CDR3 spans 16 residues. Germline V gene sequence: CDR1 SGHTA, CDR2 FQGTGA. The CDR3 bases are TGTGCCAGCAGCTTATTAGGGACTAGCGGGCCAAGCGAGCAGTACTTC. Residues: CASSLLGTSGPSEQYF.

CDR3 protein: CASSRRSTEAFF. The CDR3 nucleotides read TGTGCCAGCAGCCGCAGGAGCACTGAAGCTTTCTTT. The chain employs TRBV5-6 and TRBJ1-1; D remains unclear. The CDR3 has 12 amino acids. The V end was cut by 4 bases, the J end by 4 bases, with 8 bases between. Per the germline V gene, CDR1 is SGHDT and CDR2 is YYEEEE.

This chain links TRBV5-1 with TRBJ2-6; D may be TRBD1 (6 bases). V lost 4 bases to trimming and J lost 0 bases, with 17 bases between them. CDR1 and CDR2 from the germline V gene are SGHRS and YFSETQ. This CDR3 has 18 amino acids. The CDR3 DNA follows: TGCGCCAGCAGCCGACTGGTGGGACAAAACTCTGGGGCCAACGTCCTGACTTTC. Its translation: CASSRLVGQNSGANVLTF.

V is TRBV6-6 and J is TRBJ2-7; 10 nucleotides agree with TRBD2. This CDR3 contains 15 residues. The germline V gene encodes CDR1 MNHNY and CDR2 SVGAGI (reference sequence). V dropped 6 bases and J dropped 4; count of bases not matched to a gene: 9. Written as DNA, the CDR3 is TGTGCCAGCAGCACGTCGACTAGCGGGTTATACGAGCAGTACTTC. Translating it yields CASSTSTSGLYEQYF.

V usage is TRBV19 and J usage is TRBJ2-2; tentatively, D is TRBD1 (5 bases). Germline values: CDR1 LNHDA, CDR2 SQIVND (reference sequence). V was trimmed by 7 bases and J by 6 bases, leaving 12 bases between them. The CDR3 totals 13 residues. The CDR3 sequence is CASTRRGAGELFF. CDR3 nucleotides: TGTGCCAGTACCCGAAGGGGTGCCGGGGAGCTGTTTTTT.

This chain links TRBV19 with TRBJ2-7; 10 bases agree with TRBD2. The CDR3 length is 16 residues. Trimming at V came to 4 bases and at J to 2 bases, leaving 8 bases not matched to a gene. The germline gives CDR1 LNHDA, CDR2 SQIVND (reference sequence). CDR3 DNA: TGTGCCAGTAGTACCGCGACTAGCGGGCGCCCCTACGAGCAGTACTTC. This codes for CASSTATSGRPYEQYF. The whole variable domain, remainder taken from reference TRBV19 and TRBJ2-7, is DGGITQSPKYLFRKEGQNVTLSCEQNLNHDAMYWYRQDPGQGLRLIYYSQIVNDFQKGDIAEGYSVSREKKESFPLTVTSAQKNPTAFYLCASSTATSGRPYEQYFGPGTRLTVT.

CDR3 DNA: TGTGCCAGCAGCGTACAGGGGGCAGAGGGAGACATTCAGTACTTC. This translates into CASSVQGAEGDIQYF. The chain uses TRBV9 and TRBJ2-4; 8 positions agree with TRBD1. Germline CDR1 reads SGDLS; CDR2 reads YYNGEE. The CDR3 spans 15 residues. J lost 8 bases, V lost 1 base, and 8 bases had no gene match. Based on the CDR3 plus reference TRBV9 and TRBJ2-4, the full variable domain is DSGVTQTPKHLITATGQRVTLRCSPRSGDLSVYWYQQSLDQGLQFLIQYYNGEERAKGNILERFSAQQFPDLHSELNLSSLELGDSALYFCASSVQGAEGDIQYFGAGTRLSVL.

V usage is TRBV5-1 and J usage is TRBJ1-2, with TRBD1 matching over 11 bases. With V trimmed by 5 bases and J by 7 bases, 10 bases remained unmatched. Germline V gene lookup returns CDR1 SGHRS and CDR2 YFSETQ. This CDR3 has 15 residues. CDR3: CASSPQRDRGFGYTF. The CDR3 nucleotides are TGCGCCAGCAGTCCCCAGCGGGACAGGGGGTTTGGCTACACCTTC.

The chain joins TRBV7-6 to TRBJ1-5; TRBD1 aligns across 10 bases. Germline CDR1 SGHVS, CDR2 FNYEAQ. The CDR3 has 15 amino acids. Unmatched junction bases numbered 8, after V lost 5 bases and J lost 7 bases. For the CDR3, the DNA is TGTGCCAGCAGCCCTGTGACAGGGGGCATACAGCCCCAGCATTTT. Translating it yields CASSPVTGGIQPQHF.

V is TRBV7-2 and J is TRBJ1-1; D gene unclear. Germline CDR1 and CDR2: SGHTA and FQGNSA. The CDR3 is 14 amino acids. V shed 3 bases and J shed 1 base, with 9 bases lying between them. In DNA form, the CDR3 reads TGTGCCAGCAGCTTTGGGGTTGCGAACACTGAAGCTTTCTTT. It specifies CASSFGVANTEAFF.

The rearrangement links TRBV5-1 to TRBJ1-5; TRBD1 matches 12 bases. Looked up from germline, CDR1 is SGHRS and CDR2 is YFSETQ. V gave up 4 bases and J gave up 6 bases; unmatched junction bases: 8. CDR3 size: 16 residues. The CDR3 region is CASSATGTGGGQPQHF. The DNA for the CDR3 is TGCGCCAGCAGCGCTACCGGGACAGGGGGCGGTCAGCCCCAGCATTTT.

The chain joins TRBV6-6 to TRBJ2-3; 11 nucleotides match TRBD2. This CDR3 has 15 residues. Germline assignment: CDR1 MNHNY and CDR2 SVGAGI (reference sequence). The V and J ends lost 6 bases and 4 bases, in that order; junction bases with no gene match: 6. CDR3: CASRKIAGGPDTQYF. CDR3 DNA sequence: TGTGCCAGCAGAAAAATAGCGGGAGGGCCAGATACGCAGTATTTT.